This TCR beta chain came from a study of T cells in Graves' hyperthyroidism and ophthalmopathy (dated by TCRdb to the late 2010s). Broadly, across the study: Peripheral blood samples were taken at the time of initial diagnosis, prior to any treatment. In six Graves' hyperthyroidism patients, the study also compared T-cell repertoires from thyroid tissue with T-cell repertoires from blood. According to the paper, TCR Vbeta CDR3 sequencing was carried out on some 140 peripheral blood samples, which came from about 45 ophthalmopathy, 75 or so hyperthyroidism and about 17 progressor patients. The 75 to 100 discovery patients were randomly divided into training and test sets at a 7:3 ratio. To identify distinguishing TCR V-J signatures, a discovery cohort of around 100 patients was used, comprising 40 to 45 with Graves' ophthalmopathy and some 60 with stable Graves' hyperthyroidism. After sampling, hyperthyroidism patients received methimazole starting at 30 mg daily, and ophthalmopathy patients received high-dose intravenous methylprednisolone. Whether ophthalmopathy could be predicted prospectively was tested in an independent validation cohort made up of some 20 hyperthyroidism patients plus 17 patients who later progressed to ophthalmopathy. The study at large found these results: In validation, the model predicted progression to ophthalmopathy with approximately 71% sensitivity and approximately 74% specificity, a median of roughly seven months before onset. Sample size was not statistically predetermined, and blinding of investigators to group allocation was not performed. Ophthalmopathy was separated from stable hyperthyroidism by a 13 V-J signature model, with approximately 86% sensitivity and roughly 81% specificity obtained in cross-validation and 80%/75% obtained in testing. Blood samples also contained most of the expanded thyroid clonotypes (frequency above 0.001), which suggests that blood repertoires may reflect thyroid immune responses.

Ophthalmopathy patients had moderately to severely active disease, Clinical Activity Score of at least 3, NOSPECS grade of at least 4, and duration under 3 months. Any patient with an uncontrolled infection, another autoimmune disease, pregnancy or lactation was excluded. Clinical symptoms, serum thyroxine and TRAb, thyroid ultrasound, and orbital computed tomography formed the basis for the diagnoses. Ficoll-Paque density gradient centrifugation was used to isolate PBMCs from about 10 ml of fresh peripheral blood. Total RNA was extracted with Trizol reagent, and quality was checked on an Agilent 2100 Bioanalyzer. To note about this clonotype: Its binding antigen is unknown. Because it lacks the conserved phenylalanine or tryptophan at the end, this CDR3 is likely a read error.

Amplification of TCR beta CDR3 regions was carried out from RNA transcripts. For the first round of RT-PCR on the TCR CDR3, the HTBI primer set was used together with the Qiagen OneStep RT-PCR kit. Libraries were constructed in a second round of multiplex PCR, after which size selection and purification were carried out. Sequencing of the libraries was done on an Illumina HiSeq2000 using paired-end 100 bp reads. Processing in the source paper ran as follows. Raw data were processed with SOAPnuke, discarding reads with adapters, uncalled bases, mean Phred below 15, or no exact constant-primer or identifier match. COPE v1.2.5 was used to merge the high-quality paired reads, and each unique nucleotide sequence was defined as a clonotype. MiTCR v1.1 was used to align clonotypes to the IMGT TRBV, TRBD and TRBJ reference segments. Analysis was restricted to V-J combinations with a frequency above 0.0001, which covered roughly 99% of repertoires. A TCS score was defined as the ratio between F50 (clonal expansion) and ExV (chaos), using BLOSUM62-based TCRdist between CDR3 peptides within each V-J. Welch's t-statistics and random forest reduced approximately 520 V-J features to 13, which were used in a naive Bayes classifier (R e1071). Clones were called with MiXCR by TCRdb after fastp trimmed the public reads at Q25, and only in-frame beta chains were retained. Records with the same CDR3 protein are collapsed into one entry carrying the most frequent genes and DNA. The V and J calls, along with clone size, are taken from TCRdb and not from the paper's own processing. In all, the sample holds 600,000 or so distinct CDR3 sequences, and about 14% of those were seen once. The top ten clones comprise approximately 13% of the sample.

The CDR3 has 14 residues if both end residues are counted. The entry retains the CDR3 DNA only, 42 bases that are in frame from base 1. The junction shows trimming of 1 base on V and 0 bases on J, plus 10 bases between the germline ends. As encoded in the germline V gene, CDR1 is SQVTM while CDR2 is ANQGSEA. The sequence came from a woman aged 45-65 years with Graves' ophthalmopathy. Source material: blood. The chain is assembled from TRBV29-1 and TRBJ2-7, with the D gene possibly TRBD1 or TRBD2, each one fitting 5 bases. The DNA sequence is TGCAGCGTTGAAGGAGGGACGGGCTCCTACGAGCAGTACCTC. Its protein is CSVEGGTGSYEQYL.